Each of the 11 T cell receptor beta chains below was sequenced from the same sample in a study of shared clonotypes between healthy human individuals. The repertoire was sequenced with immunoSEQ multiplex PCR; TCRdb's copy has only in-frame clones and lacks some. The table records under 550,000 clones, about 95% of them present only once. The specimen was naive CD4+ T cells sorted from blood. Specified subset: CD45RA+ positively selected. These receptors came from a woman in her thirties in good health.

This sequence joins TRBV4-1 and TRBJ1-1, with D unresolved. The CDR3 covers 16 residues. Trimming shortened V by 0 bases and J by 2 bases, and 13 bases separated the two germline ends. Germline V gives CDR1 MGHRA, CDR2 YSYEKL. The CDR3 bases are TGCGCCAGCAGCCAAGATTTTTCCCCTATAAACACTGAAGCTTTCTTT. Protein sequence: CASSQDFSPINTEAFF.

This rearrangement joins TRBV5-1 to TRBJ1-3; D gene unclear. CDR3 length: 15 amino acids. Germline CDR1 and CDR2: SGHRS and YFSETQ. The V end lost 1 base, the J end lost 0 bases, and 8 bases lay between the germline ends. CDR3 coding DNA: TGCGCCAGCAGCTTGCAAGGAAACTCTGGAAACACCATATATTTT. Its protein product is CASSLQGNSGNTIYF.

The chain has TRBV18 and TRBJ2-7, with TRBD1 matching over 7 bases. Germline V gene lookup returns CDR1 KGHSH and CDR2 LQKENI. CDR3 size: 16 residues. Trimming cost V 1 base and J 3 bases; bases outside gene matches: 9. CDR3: CASSPLTRQGGYEQYF. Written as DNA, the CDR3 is TGTGCCAGCTCACCACTCACACGACAGGGTGGCTACGAGCAGTACTTC.

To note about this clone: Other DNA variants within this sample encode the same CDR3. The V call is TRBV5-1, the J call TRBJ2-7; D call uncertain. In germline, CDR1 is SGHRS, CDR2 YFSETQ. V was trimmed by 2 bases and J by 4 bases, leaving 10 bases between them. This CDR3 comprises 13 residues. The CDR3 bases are TGCGCCAGCAGCTTTGACCGTGGGTACGAGCAGTACTTC. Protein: CASSFDRGYEQYF.

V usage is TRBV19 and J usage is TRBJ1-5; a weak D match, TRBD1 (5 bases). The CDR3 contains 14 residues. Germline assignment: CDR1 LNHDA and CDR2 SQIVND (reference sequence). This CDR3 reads CAGGEGYSNQPQHF. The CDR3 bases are TGTGCAGGAGGGGAGGGGTATAGCAATCAGCCCCAGCATTTT.

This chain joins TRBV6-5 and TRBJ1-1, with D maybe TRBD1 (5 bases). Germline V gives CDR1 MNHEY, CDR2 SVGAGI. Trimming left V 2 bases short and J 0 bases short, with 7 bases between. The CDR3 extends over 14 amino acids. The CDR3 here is CASSYRGMNTEAFF. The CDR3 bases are TGTGCCAGCAGTTACCGGGGCATGAACACTGAAGCTTTCTTT.

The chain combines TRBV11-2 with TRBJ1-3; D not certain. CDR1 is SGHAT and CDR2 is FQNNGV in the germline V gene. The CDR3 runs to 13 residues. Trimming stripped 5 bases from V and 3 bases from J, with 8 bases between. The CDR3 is CASSPGVGNTIYF. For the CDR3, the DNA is TGTGCCAGCAGCCCCGGGGTTGGAAACACCATATATTTT.

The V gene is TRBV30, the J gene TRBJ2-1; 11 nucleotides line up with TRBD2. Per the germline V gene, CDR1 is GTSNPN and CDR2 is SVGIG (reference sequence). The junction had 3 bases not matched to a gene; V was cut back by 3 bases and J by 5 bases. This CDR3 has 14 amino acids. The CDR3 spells CAWRTSGANNEQFF. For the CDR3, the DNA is TGTGCCTGGAGGACTAGCGGGGCCAACAATGAGCAGTTCTTC. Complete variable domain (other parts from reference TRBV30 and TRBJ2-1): SQTIHQWPATLVQPVGSPLSLECTVEGTSNPNLYWYRQAAGRGLQLLFYSVGIGQISSEVPQNLSASRPQDRQFILSSKKLLLSDSGFYLCAWRTSGANNEQFFGPGTRLTVL.

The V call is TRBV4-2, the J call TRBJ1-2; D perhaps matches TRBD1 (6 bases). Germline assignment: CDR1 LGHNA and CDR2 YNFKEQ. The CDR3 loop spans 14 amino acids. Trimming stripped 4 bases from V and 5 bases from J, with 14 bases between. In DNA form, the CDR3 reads TGTGCCAGCAGCCCATCCGGGACACCTTATGGCTACACCTTC. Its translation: CASSPSGTPYGYTF.

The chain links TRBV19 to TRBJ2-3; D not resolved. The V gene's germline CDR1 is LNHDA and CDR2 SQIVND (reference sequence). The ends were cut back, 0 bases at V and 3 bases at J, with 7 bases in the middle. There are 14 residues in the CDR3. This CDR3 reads CASSIDRLTDTQYF. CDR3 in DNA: TGTGCCAGTAGTATAGATAGATTGACAGATACGCAGTATTTT.

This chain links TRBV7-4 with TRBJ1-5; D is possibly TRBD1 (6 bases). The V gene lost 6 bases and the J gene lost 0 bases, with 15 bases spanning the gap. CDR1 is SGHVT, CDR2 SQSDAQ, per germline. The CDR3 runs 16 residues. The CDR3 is CASSRGQTNSNQPQHF. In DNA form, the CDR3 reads TGTGCCAGCAGTCGCGGACAGACAAATAGCAATCAGCCCCAGCATTTT. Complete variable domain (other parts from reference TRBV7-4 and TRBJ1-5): GAGVSQSPRYKVAKRGRDVALRCDSISGHVTLYWYRQTLGQGSEVLTYSQSDAQRDKSGRPSGRFSAERPERSVSTLKIQRTEQGDSAVYLCASSRGQTNSNQPQHFGDGTRLSIL.